This T cell receptor (beta chain) is from a study of radiation and T cells in renal cell carcinoma. Study at large: Nephrectomy followed 15 Gy stereotactic body radiation by 4 weeks.

Notes on the study in general: Top tumor clonotypes rose in blood 2 weeks post-radiation, then contracted.

Looked up from germline, CDR1 is SGDLS and CDR2 is YYNGEE. V shed 4 bases and J 4 bases; nucleotides not matched to a gene: 7. This CDR3 contains 15 residues. This sample's time point: blood 2 weeks post-SBRT. Treatment: 15 Gy SBRT to primary tumor, nephrectomy 4 weeks later. After SBRT, blood was collected at 2 and 4 weeks, plus baseline. The tumor was a clear cell renal cell carcinoma. This clone came up a few times. No antigen is known for it. Sequencing was performed with immunoSEQ multiplex PCR; in TCRdb, only in-frame clones are kept and a portion is missing. The table lists some 120,000 clones, 75% to 85% of them singletons.

The chain links TRBV9 to TRBJ1-1, with TRBD1 matching over 10 bases. This clonotype was obtained from a woman aged 60-75 years with renal cell carcinoma. The material was blood, obtained from a patient whose treatment included radiotherapy and nephrectomy. The CDR3 loop is CASSSRDRGSTEAFF. The CDR3 region has the DNA TGTGCCAGCAGCTCCCGGGACAGGGGAAGCACTGAAGCTTTCTTT.